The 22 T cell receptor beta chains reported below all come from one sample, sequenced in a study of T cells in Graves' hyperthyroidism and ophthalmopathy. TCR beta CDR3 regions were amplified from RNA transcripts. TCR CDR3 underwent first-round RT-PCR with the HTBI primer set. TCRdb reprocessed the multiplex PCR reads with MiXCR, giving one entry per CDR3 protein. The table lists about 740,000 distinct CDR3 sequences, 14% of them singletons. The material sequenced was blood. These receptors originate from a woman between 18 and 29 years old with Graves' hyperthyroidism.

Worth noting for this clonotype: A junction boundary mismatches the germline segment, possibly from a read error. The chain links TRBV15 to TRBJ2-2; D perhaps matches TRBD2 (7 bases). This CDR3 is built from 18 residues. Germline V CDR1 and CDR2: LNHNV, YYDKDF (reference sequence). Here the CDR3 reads CATSPSPLAEGDTGEPFF. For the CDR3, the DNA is TGTGCCACCAGCCCCAGCCCCCTAGCGGAGGGGGACACCGGGGAGCCGTTTTTT.

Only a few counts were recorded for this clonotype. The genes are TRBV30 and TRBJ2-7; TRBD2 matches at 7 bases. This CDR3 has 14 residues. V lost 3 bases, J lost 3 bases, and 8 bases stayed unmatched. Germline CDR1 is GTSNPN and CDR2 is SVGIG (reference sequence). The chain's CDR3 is CAWSGWREYYEQYF. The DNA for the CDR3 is TGTGCCTGGAGCGGATGGCGGGAGTACTACGAGCAGTACTTC.

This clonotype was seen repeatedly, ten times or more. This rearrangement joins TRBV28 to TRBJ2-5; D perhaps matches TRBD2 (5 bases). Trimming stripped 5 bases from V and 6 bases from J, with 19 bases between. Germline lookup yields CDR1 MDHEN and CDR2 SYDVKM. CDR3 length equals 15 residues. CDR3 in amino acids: CASSPSGTRVKTQYF. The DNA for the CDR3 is TGTGCCAGCAGTCCAAGCGGAACAAGAGTGAAGACCCAGTACTTC.

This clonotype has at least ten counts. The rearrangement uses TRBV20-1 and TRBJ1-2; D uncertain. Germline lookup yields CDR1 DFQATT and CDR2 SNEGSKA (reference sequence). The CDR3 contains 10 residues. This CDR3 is CKSDDYGYTF. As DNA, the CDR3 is TGCAAGTCAGACGACTATGGCTACACCTTC.

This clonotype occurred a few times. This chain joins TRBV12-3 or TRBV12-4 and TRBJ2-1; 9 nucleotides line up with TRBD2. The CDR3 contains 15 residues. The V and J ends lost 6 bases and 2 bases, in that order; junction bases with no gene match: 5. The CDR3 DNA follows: TGTGCCAGCAGATTTAGCGGGAGAACCTACAATGAGCAGTTCTTC. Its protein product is CASRFSGRTYNEQFF.

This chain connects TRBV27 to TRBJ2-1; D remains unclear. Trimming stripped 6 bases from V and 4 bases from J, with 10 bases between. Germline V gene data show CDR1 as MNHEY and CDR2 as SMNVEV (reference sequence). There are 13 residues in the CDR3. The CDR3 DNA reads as TGTGCCAGCAGCAGAATAGCATACAATGAGCAGTTCTTC. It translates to CASSRIAYNEQFF.

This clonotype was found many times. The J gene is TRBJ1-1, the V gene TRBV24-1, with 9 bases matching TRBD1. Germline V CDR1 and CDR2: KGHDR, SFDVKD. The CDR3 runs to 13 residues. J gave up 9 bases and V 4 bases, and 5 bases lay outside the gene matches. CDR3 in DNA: TGTGCCACCAGTGACTTACAGGGGGCAAAAGCTTTCTTT. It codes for CATSDLQGAKAFF.

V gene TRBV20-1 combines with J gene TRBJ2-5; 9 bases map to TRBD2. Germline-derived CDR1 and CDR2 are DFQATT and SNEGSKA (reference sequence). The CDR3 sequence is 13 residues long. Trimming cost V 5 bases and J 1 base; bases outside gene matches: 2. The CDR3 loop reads CSAPSGAQETQYF. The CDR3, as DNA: TGCAGTGCTCCTAGCGGGGCCCAAGAGACCCAGTACTTC.

CDR3 in amino acids: CASSLPGGDTETQYF. Written as DNA, the CDR3 is TGCGCCAGCAGCTTGCCAGGGGGGGATACAGAGACCCAGTACTTC. The rearrangement joins TRBV5-1 to TRBJ2-5; D might be TRBD1 or TRBD2, each matching 7 bases. V was shortened by 1 base and J by 4 bases, with 14 bases between the two germline ends. Germline-derived CDR1 and CDR2 are SGHRS and YFSETQ. The CDR3 is 15 residues long.

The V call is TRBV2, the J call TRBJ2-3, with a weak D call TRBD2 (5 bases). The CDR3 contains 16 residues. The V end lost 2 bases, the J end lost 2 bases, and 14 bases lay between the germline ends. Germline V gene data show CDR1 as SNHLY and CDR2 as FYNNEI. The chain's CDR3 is CASSESGSIYTDTQYF. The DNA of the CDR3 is TGTGCCAGCAGTGAATCGGGGAGTATCTACACAGATACGCAGTATTTT.

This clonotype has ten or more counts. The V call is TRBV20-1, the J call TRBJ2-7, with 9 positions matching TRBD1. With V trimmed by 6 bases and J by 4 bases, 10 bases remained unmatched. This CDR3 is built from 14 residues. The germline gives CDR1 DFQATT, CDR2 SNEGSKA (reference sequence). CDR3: CSATTGTGYYEQYF. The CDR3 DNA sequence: TGCAGTGCAACAACCGGGACAGGGTATTACGAGCAGTACTTC.

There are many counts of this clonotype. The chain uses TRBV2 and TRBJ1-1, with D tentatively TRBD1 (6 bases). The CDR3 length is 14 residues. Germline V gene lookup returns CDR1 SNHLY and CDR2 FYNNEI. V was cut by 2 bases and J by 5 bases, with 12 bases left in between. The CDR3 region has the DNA TGTGCCAGCAGTGAACGGGGGGGGCGGACTGAAGCTTTCTTT. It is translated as CASSERGGRTEAFF.

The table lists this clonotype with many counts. CDR3 DNA: TGTGCCAGCAGCCTAACCTACGGGGGTTTATATGGCTACACCTTC. It is translated as CASSLTYGGLYGYTF. The gene calls are TRBV28 and TRBJ1-2; a weak D match, TRBD1 (5 bases). V was clipped by 6 bases and J by 5 bases, with 19 bases between them. The CDR3 is made up of 15 amino acids. The germline V gene encodes CDR1 MDHEN and CDR2 SYDVKM.

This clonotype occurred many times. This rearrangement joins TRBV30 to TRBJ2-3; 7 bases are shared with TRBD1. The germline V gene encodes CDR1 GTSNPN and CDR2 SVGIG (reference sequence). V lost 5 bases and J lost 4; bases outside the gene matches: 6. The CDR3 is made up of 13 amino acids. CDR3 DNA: TGTGCCTGGTTACAGGGGTCGGCAGATACGCAGTATTTT. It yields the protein CAWLQGSADTQYF.

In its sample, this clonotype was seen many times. CDR3 nucleotides: TGTGCCAGCAGTTGGCGGGAGGACACCGGGGAGCTGTTTTTT. It codes for CASSWREDTGELFF. The V call is TRBV27, the J call TRBJ2-2; TRBD2 aligns across 8 bases. Losses at the gene ends were 4 bases for V and 3 bases for J; bases not matched to a gene: 1. The CDR3 is 14 residues long. Per germline, CDR1 MNHEY and CDR2 SMNVEV (reference sequence).

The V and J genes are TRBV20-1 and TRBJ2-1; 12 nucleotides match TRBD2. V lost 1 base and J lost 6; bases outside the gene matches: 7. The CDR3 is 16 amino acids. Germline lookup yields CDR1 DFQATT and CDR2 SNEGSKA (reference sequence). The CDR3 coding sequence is TGCAGTGCTAGAGTGACTAGCGGGAGTATGGGCAATGAGCAGTTCTTC. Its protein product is CSARVTSGSMGNEQFF.

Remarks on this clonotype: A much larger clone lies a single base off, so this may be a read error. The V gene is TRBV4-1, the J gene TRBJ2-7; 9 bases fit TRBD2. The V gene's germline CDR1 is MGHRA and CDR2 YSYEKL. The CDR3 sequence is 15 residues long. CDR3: CTSSHSGLAKNEQYF. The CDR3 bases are TGCACCAGCAGCCATTCTGGACTAGCGAAAAACGAGCAGTACTTC.

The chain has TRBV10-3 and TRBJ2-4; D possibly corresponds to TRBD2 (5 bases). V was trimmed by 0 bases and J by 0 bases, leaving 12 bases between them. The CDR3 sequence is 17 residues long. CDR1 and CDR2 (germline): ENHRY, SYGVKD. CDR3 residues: CAISESAGGIAKNIQYF. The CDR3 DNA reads TGTGCCATCAGTGAGTCGGCGGGCGGCATAGCCAAAAACATTCAGTACTTC.

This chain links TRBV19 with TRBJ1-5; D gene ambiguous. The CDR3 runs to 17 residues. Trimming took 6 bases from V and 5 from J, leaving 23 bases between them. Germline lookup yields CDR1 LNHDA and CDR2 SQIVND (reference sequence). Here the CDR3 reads CASSLVVALPGDQPQHF. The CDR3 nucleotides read TGTGCCAGTAGCCTGGTGGTTGCGTTGCCTGGAGATCAGCCCCAGCATTTT.

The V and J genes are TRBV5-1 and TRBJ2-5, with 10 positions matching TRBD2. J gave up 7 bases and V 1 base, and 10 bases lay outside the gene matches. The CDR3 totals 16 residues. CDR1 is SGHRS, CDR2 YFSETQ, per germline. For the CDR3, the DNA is TGCGCCAGCAGCTTGACTAGCGGGAATAATCGGGTGACCCAGTACTTC. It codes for CASSLTSGNNRVTQYF. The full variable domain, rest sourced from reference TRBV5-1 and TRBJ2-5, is KAGVTQTPRYLIKTRGQQVTLSCSPISGHRSVSWYQQTPGQGLQFLFEYFSETQRNKGNFPGRFSGRQFSNSRSEMNVSTLELGDSALYLCASSLTSGNNRVTQYFGPGTRLLVL.

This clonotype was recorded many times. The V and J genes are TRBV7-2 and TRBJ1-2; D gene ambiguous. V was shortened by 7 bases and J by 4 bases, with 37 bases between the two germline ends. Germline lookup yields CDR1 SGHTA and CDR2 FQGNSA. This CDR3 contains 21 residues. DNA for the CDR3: TGTGCCAGCACCCCAAGACGGTCGTGGGCCATCGTCGGTCCTTCAGGCTATGGCTACACCTTC. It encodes CASTPRRSWAIVGPSGYGYTF.

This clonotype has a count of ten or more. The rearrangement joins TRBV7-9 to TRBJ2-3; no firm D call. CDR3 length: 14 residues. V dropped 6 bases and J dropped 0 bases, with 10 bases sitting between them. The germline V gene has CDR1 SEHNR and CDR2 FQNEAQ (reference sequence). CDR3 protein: CASSPGRSTDTQYF. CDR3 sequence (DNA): TGTGCCAGCAGTCCTGGGCGTAGCACAGATACGCAGTATTTT.